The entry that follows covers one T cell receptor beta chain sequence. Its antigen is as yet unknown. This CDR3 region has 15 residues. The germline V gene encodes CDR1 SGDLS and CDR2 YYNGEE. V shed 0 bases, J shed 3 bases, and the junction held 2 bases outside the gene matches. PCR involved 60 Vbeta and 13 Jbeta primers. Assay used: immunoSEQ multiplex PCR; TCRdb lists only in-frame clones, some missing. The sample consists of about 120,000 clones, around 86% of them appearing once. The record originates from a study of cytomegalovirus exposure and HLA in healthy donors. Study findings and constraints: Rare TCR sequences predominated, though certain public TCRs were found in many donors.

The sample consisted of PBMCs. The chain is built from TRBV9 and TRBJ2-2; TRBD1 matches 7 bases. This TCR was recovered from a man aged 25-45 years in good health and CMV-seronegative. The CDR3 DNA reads TGTGCCAGCAGCGTAGGAGGGGGCGACACCGGGGAGCTGTTTTTT. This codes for CASSVGGGDTGELFF.